This T cell receptor beta chain appears in the sequencing data of a study of Ad26.COV2.S vaccination and SARS-CoV-2 variants. Findings and limits, study-wide: Considerable breadth of spike-specific CD8+ and CD4+ T cell responses has reportedly been documented following vaccination.

As for treatment: about 20 received Ad26.COV2.S at low or high dose, single or two shots; five or six received placebo; per-sample allocation not given. Sample collection was performed on day 63 after the first vaccine or placebo injection. The germline V gene encodes CDR1 MNHEY and CDR2 SMNVEV (reference sequence). J gave up 3 bases and V 6 bases, and 3 bases lay outside the gene matches. The CDR3 runs to 13 residues. Concerning this clone itself: The target antigen is unknown.

Sequenced by immunoSEQ multiplex PCR; TCRdb stores in-frame clones only, minus some. The table includes more than 300,000 clones, 75% to 90% detected once. Sequencing used peripheral blood, obtained in a trial of Ad26.COV2.S vaccine versus placebo. The chain links TRBV27 to TRBJ1-1; 8 bases line up with TRBD1. The TCR was taken from a person aged 18-65 years who received the Ad26.COV2.S COVID-19 vaccine or a placebo. As DNA, the CDR3 is TGTGCCAGCAGGCACAGGGGGGACACTGAAGCTTTCTTT. It encodes CASRHRGDTEAFF.